This T cell receptor beta chain was retrieved from a study of blood T cell repertoires in COVID-19. Study overall: The origin of the acute and convalescent COVID-19 samples was the United States, Italy and Spain. Sample material is recorded as cDNA or gDNA derived from T cells, B-cell-depleted T cells, or PBMCs.

Trimming removed 3 bases at V and 0 bases at J, with 9 bases between. This CDR3 comprises 15 residues. Looked up from germline, CDR1 is MNHEY and CDR2 is SMNVEV (reference sequence). The study counted Cohort 3 donors as recovered given two negative PCRs, clearance, or symptom resolution. Clones were sequenced by immunoSEQ multiplex PCR, and TCRdb holds only the in-frame ones, with some missing. This sample has around 450,000 clones, with roughly nine tenths found just once. The chain uses TRBV27 and TRBJ2-1; no clear D. The clonotype comes from a woman younger than 30 who had recovered from COVID-19. Source material: PBMCs or T cells enriched from blood (not recorded which). The CDR3 spells CASSFPPSSYNEQFF. Written as DNA, the CDR3 is TGTGCCAGCAGTTTTCCACCGAGCTCCTACAATGAGCAGTTCTTC.